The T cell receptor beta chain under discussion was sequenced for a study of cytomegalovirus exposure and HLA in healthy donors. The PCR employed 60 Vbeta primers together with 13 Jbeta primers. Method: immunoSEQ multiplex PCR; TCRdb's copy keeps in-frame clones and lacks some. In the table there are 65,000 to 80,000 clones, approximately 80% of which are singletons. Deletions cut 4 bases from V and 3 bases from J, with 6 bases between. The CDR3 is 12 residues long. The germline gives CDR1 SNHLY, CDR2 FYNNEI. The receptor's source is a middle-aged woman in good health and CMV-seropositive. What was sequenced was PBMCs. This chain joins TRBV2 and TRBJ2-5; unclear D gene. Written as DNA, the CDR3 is TGTGCCAGCAGTGTTCAGAAAGAGACCCAGTACTTC. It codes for CASSVQKETQYF.